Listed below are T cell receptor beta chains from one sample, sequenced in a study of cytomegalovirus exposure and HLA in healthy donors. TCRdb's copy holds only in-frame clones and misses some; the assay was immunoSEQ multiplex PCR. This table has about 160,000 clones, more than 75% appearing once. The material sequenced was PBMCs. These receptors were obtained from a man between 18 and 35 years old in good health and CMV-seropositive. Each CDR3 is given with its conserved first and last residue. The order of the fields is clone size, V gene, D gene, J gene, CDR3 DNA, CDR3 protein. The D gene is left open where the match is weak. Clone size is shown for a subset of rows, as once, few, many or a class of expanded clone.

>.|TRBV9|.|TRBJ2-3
TGTGCCAGCAGCGAGCGGGTAAACACAGATACGCAGTATTTT
CASSERVNTDTQYF
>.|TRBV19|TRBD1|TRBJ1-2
TGTGCCACCTACGGGGGACAGGCGAACTATGGCTACACCTTC
CATYGGQANYGYTF
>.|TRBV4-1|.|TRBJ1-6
TGCGCCAGCAGCCAAGCGGGGTCTAATTCACCCCTCCACTTT
CASSQAGSNSPLHF
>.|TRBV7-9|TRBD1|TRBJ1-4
TGTGCCAGCAGCTTAAAGGCGGACAGGGAAAAGGAAAAACTGTTTTTT
CASSLKADREKEKLFF
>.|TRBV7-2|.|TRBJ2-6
TGTGCCAGCAGCTTGGCGACTCCTGGGGCCAACGTCCTGACTTTC
CASSLATPGANVLTF
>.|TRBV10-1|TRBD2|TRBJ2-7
TGCGCCAGCAGTCCCGAGGGTCTAGCGGGAGGAACAATCTCCTACGAGCAGTACTTC
CASSPEGLAGGTISYEQYF
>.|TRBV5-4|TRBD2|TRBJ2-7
TGTGCCAGCAGCCTCGGGACTAGCGGGGGGACCTCCTACGAGCAGTACTTC
CASSLGTSGGTSYEQYF
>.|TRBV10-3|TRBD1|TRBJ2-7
TGTGCCATCAGAGATGGGACAGGGGATTCCCACGAGCAGTACTTC
CAIRDGTGDSHEQYF
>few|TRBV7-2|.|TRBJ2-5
TGTGCCAGCAGCTTAGGTTCAAAAGAGACCCAGTACTTC
CASSLGSKETQYF
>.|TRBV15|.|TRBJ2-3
TGTGCCACCAGCCCAGGTAGCACAGATACGCAGTATTTT
CATSPGSTDTQYF
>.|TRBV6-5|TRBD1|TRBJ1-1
TGTGCCAGCAGAGGGAACAGGGGGAACACTGAAGCTTTCTTT
CASRGNRGNTEAFF
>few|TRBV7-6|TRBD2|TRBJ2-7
TGTGCCAGCAGCTTAGGAGCGGGAGGGTTTGGGGGATACGAGCAGTACTTC
CASSLGAGGFGGYEQYF
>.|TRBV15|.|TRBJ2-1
TGTGCCACCAGCAGGCTACAGGGTATGGATGAGCAGTTCTTC
CATSRLQGMDEQFF
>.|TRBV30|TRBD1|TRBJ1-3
TGTGCCTGGGCGACAGGGACTGCTGGAAACACCATATATTTT
CAWATGTAGNTIYF
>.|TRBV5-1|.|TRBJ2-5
TGCGCCAGCAGCCCAGGGTTTCAAGAGACCCAGTACTTC
CASSPGFQETQYF
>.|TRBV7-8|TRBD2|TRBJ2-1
TGTGCCAGCAGCTTAGATCCGGGACTAGCCTATAAGTTCTTC
CASSLDPGLAYKFF
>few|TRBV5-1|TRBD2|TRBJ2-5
TGCGCCAGCAGCTTGGCCGGGGGGAGAGAGACCCAGTACTTC
CASSLAGGRETQYF
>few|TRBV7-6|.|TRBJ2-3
TGTGCCAGCAGCCCAAGATCGCTCGCTATCACAGATACGCAGTATTTT
CASSPRSLAITDTQYF
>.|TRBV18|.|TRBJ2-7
TGTGCCAGCTCAAGCACTAGATCCTACGAGCAGTACTTC
CASSSTRSYEQYF
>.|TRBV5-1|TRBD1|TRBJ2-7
TGCGCCAGCAGCTTGGTACAGGGGGCAGGGGAGCAGTACTTC
CASSLVQGAGEQYF
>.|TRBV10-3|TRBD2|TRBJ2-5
TGTGCCATCAGTAGCGGGGGTGGGGGAGAGACCCAGTACTTC
CAISSGGGGETQYF
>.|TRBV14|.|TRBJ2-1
TGTGCCAGCAGCCACCTTCAGGGTCCCCGCTTCCGTGAGCAGTTCTTC
CASSHLQGPRFREQFF
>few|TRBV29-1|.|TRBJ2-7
TGCAGCGTTGAAACAGCCTACGAGCAGTACTTC
CSVETAYEQYF
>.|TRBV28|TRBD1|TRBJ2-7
TGTGCCATAGAAAGCGGACAGGCACAGAACTACGAGCAGTACTTC
CAIESGQAQNYEQYF
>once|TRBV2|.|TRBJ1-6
TGTGCCAGCAGTGTCCAACAGGGATTTTATAATTCACCCCTCCACTTT
CASSVQQGFYNSPLHF
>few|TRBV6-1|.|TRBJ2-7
TGTGCCAGATGGTTGGAGGATAACTCCTACGAGCAGTACTTC
CARWLEDNSYEQYF
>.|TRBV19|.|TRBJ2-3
TGTGCCAGTAGTATTGGTAGCGGTGACACAGATACGCAGTATTTT
CASSIGSGDTDTQYF
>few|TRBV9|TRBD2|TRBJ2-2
TGTGCCAGCAGCGTAGGACTAGCCGACACCGGGGAGCTGTTTTTT
CASSVGLADTGELFF
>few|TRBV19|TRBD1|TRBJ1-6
TGTGCCAGTAGTGCCCAGGGACAGGTCGATTCACCCCTCCACTTT
CASSAQGQVDSPLHF
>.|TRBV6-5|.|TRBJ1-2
TGTGCCAGCACCCCGCTAGGGGGTACCTACACCTTC
CASTPLGGTYTF
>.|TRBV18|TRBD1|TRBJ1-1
TGTGCCAGCTCCCTAAGGGGGCAGGACGAAGCTTTCTTT
CASSLRGQDEAFF
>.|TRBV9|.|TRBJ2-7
TGTGCCAGCGATGGTTTGGGGCAGGTCGAGCAGTACTTC
CASDGLGQVEQYF
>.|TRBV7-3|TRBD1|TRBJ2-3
TGTGCCAGCAGCTGGGGACAGAAAGATACGCAGTATTTT
CASSWGQKDTQYF
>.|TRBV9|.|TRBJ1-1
TGTGCCAGCAGCGCACCCCGGGGAGGACTCTTAAAGGGGAACACTGAAGCTTTCTTT
CASSAPRGGLLKGNTEAFF
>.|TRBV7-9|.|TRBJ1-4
TGTGCCAGCAGCTTAGATGGGGGGGGGTATGAAAAACTGTTTTTT
CASSLDGGGYEKLFF
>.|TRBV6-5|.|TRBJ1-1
TGTGCCAGCAGTTACGCGACAAGCACTGAAGCTTTCTTT
CASSYATSTEAFF
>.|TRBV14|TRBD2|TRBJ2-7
TGTGCCAGCAGTTTACTAGCGGGGGGCTCCTACGAGCAGTACTTC
CASSLLAGGSYEQYF
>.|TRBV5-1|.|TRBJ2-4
TGCGCCAGCAGCTTGGACAGGCCCGAACTAAACATTCAGTACTTC
CASSLDRPELNIQYF
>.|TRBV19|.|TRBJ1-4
TGTGCCAGTAGTATAAGAGAGGGCAGAAAACTGTTTTTT
CASSIREGRKLFF
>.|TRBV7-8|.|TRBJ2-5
TGTGCCAGCAGCCAAACAGAGCAAGAGACCCAGTACTTC
CASSQTEQETQYF
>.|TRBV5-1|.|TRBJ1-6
TGCGCCAGCAGTAGGAGCTCCTATAATTCACCCCTCCACTTT
CASSRSSYNSPLHF
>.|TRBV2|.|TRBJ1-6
TGTGCCAGCAGTGAGGGCCGGAATAATTCACCCCTCCACTTT
CASSEGRNNSPLHF
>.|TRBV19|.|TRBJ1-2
TGCGCCAGTAGTAGGAGGGGAGAAAACTATGGCTACACCTTC
CASSRRGENYGYTF
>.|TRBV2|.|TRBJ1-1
TGTGCCAGCAGGGCCTACAGGGACACTGAAGCTTTCTTT
CASRAYRDTEAFF
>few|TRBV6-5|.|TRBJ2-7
TGTGCCAGCAGTTACGGGCAGAGTTCCTACGAGCAGTACTTC
CASSYGQSSYEQYF
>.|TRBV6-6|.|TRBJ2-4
TGTGCCAGTTCAGGGGATAAAGCCAAAAACATTCAGTACTTC
CASSGDKAKNIQYF
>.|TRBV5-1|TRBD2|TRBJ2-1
TGCGCCAGCAGCCGGACTAGCGGGAGGGAGGGTAATGAGCAGTTCTTC
CASSRTSGREGNEQFF
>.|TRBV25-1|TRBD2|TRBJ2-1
TGTGCCAGCAGTGGACTAGCGGGTTACAATGAGCAGTTCTTC
CASSGLAGYNEQFF
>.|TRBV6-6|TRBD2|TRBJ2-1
TGTGCCAGCAGACCCGGGACTAGCGCGAACAATGAGCAGTTCTTC
CASRPGTSANNEQFF
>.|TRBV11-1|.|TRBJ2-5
TGTGCCAGCAGCTCGGCAGGGATTCAAGAGACCCAGTACTTC
CASSSAGIQETQYF
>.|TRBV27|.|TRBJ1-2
TGTGCCAGCAGTTTATCTGTTCGGGGGACCTATGGCTACACCTTC
CASSLSVRGTYGYTF
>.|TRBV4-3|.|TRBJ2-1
TGCGCCAGCAGCCAAACAGATCCCCGGGAGCAGTTCTTC
CASSQTDPREQFF
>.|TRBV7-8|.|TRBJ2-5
TGTGCCAGCAGCTTAAGCCCGCAGGCCGGGATGACCCCCACCCAGTACTTC
CASSLSPQAGMTPTQYF
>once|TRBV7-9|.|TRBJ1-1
TGTGCCAGCAGCAAACCGACAGGAGCCATGAACACTGAAGCTTTCTTT
CASSKPTGAMNTEAFF
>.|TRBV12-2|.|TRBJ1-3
TGTGCAAGTCGCTTACCAACAGAGAACACCATATATTTT
CASRLPTENTIYF
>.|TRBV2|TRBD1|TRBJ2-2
TGTGCCAGCAGTGAACCGGGACAGGGACGCACCGGGGAGCTGTTTTTT
CASSEPGQGRTGELFF